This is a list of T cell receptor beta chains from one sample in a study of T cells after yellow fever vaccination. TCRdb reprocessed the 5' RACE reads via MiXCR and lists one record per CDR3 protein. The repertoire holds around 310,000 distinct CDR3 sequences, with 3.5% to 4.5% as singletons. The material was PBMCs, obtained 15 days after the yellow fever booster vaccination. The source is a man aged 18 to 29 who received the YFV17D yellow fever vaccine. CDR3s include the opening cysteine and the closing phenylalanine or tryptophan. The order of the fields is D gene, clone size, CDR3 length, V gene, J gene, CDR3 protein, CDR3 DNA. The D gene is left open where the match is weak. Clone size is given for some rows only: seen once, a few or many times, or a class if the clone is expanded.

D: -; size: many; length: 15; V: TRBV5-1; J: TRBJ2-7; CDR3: CASSLAGRELDEQYF; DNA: TGCGCCAGCAGCTTGGCGGGCCGCGAGCTGGACGAGCAGTACTTC
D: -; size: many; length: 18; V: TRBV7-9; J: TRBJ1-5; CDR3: CASSSDPGALGRNQPQHF; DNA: TGTGCCAGCAGCTCCGATCCGGGGGCGCTTGGAAGGAATCAGCCCCAGCATTTT
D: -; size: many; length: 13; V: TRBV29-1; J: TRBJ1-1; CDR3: CSAAHREGTEAFF; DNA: TGCAGCGCCGCCCACAGGGAGGGCACTGAAGCTTTCTTT
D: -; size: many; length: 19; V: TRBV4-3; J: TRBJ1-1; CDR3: CASSQDSRRERVANTEAFF; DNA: TGCGCCAGCAGCCAAGATTCCCGCAGGGAGAGGGTCGCGAACACTGAAGCTTTCTTT
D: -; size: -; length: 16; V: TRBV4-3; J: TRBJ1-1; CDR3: CASSQDLPGLNTEAFF; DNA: TGCGCCAGCAGCCAAGATTTGCCAGGGTTGAACACTGAAGCTTTCTTT
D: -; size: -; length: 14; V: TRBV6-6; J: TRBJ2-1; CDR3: CASSYDGGNNEQFF; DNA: TGTGCCAGCAGTTACGATGGGGGGAACAATGAGCAGTTCTTC
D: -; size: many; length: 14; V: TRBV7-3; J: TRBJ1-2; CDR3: CASSYGGRNYGYTF; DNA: TGTGCCAGCAGCTATGGAGGCCGGAACTATGGCTACACCTTC
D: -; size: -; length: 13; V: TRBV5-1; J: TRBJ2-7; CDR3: CASRGTGRYEQYF; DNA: TGCGCCAGCAGGGGAACAGGGCGCTACGAGCAGTACTTC
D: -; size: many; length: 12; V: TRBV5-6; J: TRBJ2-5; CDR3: CASSLESETQYF; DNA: TGTGCCAGCAGCTTGGAGTCGGAGACCCAGTACTTC
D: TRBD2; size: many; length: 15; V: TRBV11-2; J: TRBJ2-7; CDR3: CASSPQLAGVNEQYF; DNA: TGTGCCAGCAGCCCCCAACTAGCGGGGGTCAACGAGCAGTACTTC
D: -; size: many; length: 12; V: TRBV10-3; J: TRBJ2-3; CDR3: CAMRGGTDTQYF; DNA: TGTGCCATGCGCGGGGGCACAGATACGCAGTATTTT
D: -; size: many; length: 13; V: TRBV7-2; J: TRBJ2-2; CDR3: CASSRTPSGELFF; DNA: TGTGCCAGCAGCCGAACCCCAAGCGGCGAGCTGTTTTTT
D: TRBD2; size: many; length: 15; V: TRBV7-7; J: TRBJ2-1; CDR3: CASSPGTTTYNEQFF; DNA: TGTGCTAGCTCCCCAGGGACTACCACCTACAATGAGCAGTTCTTC
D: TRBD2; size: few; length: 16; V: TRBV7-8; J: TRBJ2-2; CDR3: CASSNPAGGTTGELFF; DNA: TGTGCCAGCAGCAACCCAGCGGGGGGGACCACCGGGGAGCTGTTTTTT
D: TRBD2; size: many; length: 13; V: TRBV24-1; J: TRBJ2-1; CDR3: CATRGGVYNEQFF; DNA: TGTGCCACCAGGGGAGGGGTCTACAATGAGCAGTTCTTC
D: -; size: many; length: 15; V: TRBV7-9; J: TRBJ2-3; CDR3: CASSLGGLSTDTQYF; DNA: TGTGCCAGCAGCTTAGGTGGCCTGAGCACAGATACGCAGTATTTT
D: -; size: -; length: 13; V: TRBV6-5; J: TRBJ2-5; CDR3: CASSYPREGTQYF; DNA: TGTGCCAGCAGTTACCCGAGGGAAGGGACCCAGTACTTC
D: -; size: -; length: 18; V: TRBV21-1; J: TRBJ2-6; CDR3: CASSKVGDRDAGANVLTF; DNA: TGTGCCAGCAGCAAAGTTGGGGACAGGGACGCTGGGGCCAACGTCCTGACTTTC
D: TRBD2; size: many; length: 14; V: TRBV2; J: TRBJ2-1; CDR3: CASTGGGAGNEQFF; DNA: TGTGCCAGCACAGGCGGGGGGGCCGGCAATGAGCAGTTCTTC
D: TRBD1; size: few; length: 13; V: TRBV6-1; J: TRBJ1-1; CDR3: CASSGWDSTEAFF; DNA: TGTGCCAGCAGTGGATGGGACAGCACTGAAGCTTTCTTT
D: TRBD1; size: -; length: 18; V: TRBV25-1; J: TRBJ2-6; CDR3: CASSEWGQGFSGANVLTF; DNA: TGTGCCAGCAGTGAATGGGGACAGGGATTCTCTGGGGCCAACGTCCTGACTTTC
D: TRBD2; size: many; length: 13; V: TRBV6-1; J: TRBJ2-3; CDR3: CASRAAGADTQYF; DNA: TGTGCCAGCCGGGCGGCGGGGGCAGATACGCAGTATTTT
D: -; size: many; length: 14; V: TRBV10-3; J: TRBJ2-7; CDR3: CAISDGQTSYEQYF; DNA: TGTGCCATCAGTGACGGACAGACCTCATACGAGCAGTACTTC
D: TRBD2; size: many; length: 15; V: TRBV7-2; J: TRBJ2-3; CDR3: CASSLFAGVTDTQYF; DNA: TGTGCCAGCAGCCTCTTTGCGGGGGTGACAGATACGCAGTATTTT
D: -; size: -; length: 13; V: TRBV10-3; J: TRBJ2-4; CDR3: CAIRGDGADIQYF; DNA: TGTGCCATCAGGGGGGACGGTGCGGACATTCAGTACTTC
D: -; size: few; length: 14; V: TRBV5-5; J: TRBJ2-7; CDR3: CASSLGPKTYEQYF; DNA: TGTGCCAGCAGCTTAGGACCGAAGACCTACGAGCAGTACTTC
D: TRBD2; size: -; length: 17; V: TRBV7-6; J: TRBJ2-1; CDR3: CASSLGSSSGWYNEQFF; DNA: TGTGCCAGCAGCTTAGGGTCCTCTAGCGGGTGGTACAATGAGCAGTTCTTC
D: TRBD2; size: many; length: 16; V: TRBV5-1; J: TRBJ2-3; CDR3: CASSLSTSGGTDTQYF; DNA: TGCGCCAGCAGCTTATCGACTAGCGGGGGCACAGATACGCAGTATTTT
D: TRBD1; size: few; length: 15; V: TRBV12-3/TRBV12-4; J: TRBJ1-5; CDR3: CASSPGQSSNQPQHF; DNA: TGTGCCAGCAGTCCGGGACAGTCTAGCAATCAGCCCCAGCATTTT
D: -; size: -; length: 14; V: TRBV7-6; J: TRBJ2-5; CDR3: CASSIRGTKETQYF; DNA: TGTGCCAGCAGCATTCGAGGGACCAAGGAGACCCAGTACTTC
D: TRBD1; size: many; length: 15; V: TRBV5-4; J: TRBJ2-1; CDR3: CASSSGQGAYNEQFF; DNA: TGTGCCAGCAGCTCGGGACAGGGGGCGTACAATGAGCAGTTCTTC
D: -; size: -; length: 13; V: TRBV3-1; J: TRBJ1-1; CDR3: CASSRQWDTEAFF; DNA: TGTGCCAGCAGCCGCCAATGGGACACTGAAGCTTTCTTT
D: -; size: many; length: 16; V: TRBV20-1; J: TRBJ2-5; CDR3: CSARDPQRGQKETQYF; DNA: TGCAGTGCTAGAGACCCCCAGCGCGGGCAGAAAGAGACCCAGTACTTC
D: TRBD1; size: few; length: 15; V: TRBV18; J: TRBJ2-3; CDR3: CASSPHGTGADTQYF; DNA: TGTGCCAGCTCACCACATGGGACAGGTGCAGATACGCAGTATTTT
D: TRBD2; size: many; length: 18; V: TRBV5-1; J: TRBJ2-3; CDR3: CASRTGTSGRKSTDTQYF; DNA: TGCGCCAGCAGGACCGGGACTAGCGGGAGAAAGAGCACAGATACGCAGTATTTT
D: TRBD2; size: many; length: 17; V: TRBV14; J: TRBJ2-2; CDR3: CASSHTRTSGGTGELFF; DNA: TGTGCCAGCAGCCACACGAGGACTAGCGGGGGCACCGGGGAGCTGTTTTTT